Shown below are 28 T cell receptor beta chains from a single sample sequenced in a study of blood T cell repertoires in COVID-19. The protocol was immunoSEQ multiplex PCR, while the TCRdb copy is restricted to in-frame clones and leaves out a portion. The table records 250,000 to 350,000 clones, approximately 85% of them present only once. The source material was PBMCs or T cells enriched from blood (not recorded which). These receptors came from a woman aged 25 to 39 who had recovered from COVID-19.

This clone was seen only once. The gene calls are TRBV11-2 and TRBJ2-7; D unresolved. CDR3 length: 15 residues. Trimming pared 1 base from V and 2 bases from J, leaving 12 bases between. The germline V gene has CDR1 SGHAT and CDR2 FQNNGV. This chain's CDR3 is CASSLGFIGAYEQYF. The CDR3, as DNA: TGTGCCAGCAGCTTAGGTTTTATCGGTGCCTACGAGCAGTACTTC.

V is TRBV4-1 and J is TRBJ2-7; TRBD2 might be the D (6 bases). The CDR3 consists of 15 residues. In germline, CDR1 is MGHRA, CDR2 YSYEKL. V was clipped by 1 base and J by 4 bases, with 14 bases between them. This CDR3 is CASSQGGLLKYEQYF. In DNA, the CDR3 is TGCGCCAGCAGCCAAGGGGGACTTTTAAAGTACGAGCAGTACTTC.

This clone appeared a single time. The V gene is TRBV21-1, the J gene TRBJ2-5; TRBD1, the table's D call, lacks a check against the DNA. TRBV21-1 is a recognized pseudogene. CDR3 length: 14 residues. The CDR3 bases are TGTGCCAGCAGCAAACAGGGGGCGGGGGAGACCCAGTACTTC. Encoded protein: CASSKQGAGETQYF.

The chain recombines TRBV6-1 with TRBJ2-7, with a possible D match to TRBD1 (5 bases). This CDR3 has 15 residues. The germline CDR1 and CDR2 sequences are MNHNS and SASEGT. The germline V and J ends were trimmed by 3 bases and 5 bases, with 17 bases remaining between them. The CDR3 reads CASSELTEPRDEQYF. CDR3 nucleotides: TGTGCCAGCAGTGAGTTGACAGAGCCCAGGGACGAGCAGTACTTC.

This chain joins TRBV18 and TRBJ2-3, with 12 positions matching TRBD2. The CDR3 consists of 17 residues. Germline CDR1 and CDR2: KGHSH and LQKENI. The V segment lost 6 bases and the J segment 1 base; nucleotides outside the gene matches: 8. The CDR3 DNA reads TGTGCCAGCTCTCGAGGACTAGCGGGATCCGGCACAGATACGCAGTATTTT. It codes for CASSRGLAGSGTDTQYF.

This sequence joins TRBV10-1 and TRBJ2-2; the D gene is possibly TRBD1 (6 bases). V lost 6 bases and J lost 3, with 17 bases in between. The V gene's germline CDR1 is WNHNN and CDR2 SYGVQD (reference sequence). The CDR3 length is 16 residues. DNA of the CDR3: TGCGCCAGCAGCCAACGGCAGGACAGAGACACCGGGGAGCTGTTTTTT. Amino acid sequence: CASSQRQDRDTGELFF.

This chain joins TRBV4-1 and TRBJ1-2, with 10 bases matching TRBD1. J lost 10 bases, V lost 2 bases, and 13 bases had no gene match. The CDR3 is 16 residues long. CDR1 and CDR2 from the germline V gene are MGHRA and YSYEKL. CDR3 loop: CASSQSPRQGAFSYTF. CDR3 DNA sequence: TGCGCCAGCAGCCAATCCCCCCGACAGGGGGCTTTCTCCTACACCTTC.

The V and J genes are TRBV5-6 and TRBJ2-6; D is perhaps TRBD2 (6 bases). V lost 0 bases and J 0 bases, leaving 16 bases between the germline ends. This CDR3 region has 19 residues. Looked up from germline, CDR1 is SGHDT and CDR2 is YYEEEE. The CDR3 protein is CASSLDGTQGASGANVLTF. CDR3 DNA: TGTGCCAGCAGCTTGGACGGGACTCAGGGTGCCTCTGGGGCCAACGTCCTGACTTTC.

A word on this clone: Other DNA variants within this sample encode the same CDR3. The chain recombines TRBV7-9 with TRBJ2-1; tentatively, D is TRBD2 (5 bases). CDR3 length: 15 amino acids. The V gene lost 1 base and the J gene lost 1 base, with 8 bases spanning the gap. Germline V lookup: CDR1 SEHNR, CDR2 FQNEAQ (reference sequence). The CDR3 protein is CASSLGTSSYNEQFF. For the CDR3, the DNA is TGTGCCAGCAGCTTAGGGACTTCTTCCTACAATGAGCAGTTCTTC.

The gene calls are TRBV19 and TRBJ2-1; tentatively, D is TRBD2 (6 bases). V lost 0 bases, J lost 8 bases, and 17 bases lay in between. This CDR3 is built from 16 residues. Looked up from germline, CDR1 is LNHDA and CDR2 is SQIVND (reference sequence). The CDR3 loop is CASSIDLTSLSHEQFF. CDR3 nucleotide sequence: TGTGCCAGTAGTATAGACTTGACTAGTCTGTCGCATGAGCAGTTCTTC.

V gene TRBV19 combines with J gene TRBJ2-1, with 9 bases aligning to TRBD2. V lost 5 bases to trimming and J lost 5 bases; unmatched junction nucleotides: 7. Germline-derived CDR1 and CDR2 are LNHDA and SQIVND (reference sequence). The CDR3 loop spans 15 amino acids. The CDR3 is CASSLAGAGDNEQFF. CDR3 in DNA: TGTGCCAGTAGTTTAGCGGGAGCGGGGGACAATGAGCAGTTCTTC.

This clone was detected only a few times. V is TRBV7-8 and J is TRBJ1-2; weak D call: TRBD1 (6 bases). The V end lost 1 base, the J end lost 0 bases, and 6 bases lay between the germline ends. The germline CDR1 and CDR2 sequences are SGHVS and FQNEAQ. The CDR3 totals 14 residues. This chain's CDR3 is CASSLGTANYGYTF. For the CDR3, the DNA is TGTGCCAGCAGCTTAGGGACAGCTAACTATGGCTACACCTTC. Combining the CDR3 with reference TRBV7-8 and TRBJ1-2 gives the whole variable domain GAGVSQSPRYKVAKRGQDVALRCDPISGHVSLFWYQQALGQGPEFLTYFQNEAQLDKSGLPSDRFFAERPEGSVSTLKIQRTQQEDSAVYLCASSLGTANYGYTFGSGTRLTVV.

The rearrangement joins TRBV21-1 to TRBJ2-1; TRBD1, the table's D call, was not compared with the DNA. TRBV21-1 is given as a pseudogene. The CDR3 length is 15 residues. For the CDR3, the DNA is TGTGCCAGCAGCAAATACAACAGACAGAGAAATGAGCAGTTCTTC. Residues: CASSKYNRQRNEQFF.

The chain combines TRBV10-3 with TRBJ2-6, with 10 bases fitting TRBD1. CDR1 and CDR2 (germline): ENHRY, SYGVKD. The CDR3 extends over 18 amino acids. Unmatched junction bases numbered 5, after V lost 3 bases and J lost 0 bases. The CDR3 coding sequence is TGTGCCATCAGTGAAAGGGGACAGGGGTCCTCTGGGGCCAACGTCCTGACTTTC. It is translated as CAISERGQGSSGANVLTF.

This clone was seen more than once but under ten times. CDR3 DNA: TGTGCCAGCAGCGATCCGGGACAGGGGTACGGGTTATCCTATAATTCACCCCTCCACTTT. Translation gives CASSDPGQGYGLSYNSPLHF. The rearrangement links TRBV7-8 to TRBJ1-6, with TRBD1 identical over 10 bases. The germline gives CDR1 SGHVS, CDR2 FQNEAQ. The trim removed 5 bases at V and 1 base at J, leaving 14 bases unmatched. The CDR3 loop spans 20 amino acids.

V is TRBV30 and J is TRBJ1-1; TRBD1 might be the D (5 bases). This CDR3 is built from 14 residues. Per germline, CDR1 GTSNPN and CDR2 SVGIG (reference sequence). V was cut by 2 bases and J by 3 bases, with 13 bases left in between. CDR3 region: CAWSPTAGDTEAFF. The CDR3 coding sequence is TGTGCCTGGAGTCCGACAGCGGGGGACACTGAAGCTTTCTTT.

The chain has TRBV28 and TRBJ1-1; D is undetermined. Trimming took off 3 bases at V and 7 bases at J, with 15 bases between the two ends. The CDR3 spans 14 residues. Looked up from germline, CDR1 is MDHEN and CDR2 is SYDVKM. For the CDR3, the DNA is TGTGCCAGCAGTTTCGCAGGCACCCTGGATGAAGCTTTCTTT. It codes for CASSFAGTLDEAFF.

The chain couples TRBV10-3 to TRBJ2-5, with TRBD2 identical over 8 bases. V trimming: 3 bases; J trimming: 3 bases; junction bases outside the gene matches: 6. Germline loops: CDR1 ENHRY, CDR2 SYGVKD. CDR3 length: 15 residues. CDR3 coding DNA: TGTGCCATCAGTGAAAATGGACTAGCCGAAGAGACCCAGTACTTC. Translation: CAISENGLAEETQYF.

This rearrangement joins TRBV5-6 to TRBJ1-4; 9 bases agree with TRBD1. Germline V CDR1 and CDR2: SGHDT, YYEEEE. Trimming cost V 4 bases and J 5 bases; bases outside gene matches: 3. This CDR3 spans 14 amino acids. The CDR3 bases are TGTGCCAGCAGCCTGGGACAGGGAAATGAAAAACTGTTTTTT. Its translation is CASSLGQGNEKLFF. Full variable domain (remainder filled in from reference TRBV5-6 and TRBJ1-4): DAGVTQSPTHLIKTRGQQVTLRCSPKSGHDTVSWYQQALGQGPQFIFQYYEEEERQRGNFPDRFSGHQFPNYSSELNVNALLLGDSALYLCASSLGQGNEKLFFGSGTQLSVL.

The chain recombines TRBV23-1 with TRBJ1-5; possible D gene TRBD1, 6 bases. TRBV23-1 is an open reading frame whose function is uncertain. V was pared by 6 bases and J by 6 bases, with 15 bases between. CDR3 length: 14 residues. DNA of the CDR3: TGCGCCAGCAGGCACAGGGTTCGGTGTCAGCCCCAGCATTTT. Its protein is CASRHRVRCQPQHF.

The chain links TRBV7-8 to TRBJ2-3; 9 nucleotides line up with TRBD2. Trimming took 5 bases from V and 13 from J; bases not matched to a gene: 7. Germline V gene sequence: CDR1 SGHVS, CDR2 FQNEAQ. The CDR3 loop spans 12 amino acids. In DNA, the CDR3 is TGTGCCAGCAGCCGGATAGCGGGAGTGGAGTATTTT. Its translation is CASSRIAGVEYF.

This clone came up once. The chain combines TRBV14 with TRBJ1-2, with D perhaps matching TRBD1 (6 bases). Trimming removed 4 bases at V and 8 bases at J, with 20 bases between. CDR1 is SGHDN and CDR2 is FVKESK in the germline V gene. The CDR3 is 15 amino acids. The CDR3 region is CASSRSRGGAGGYTF. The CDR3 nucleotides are TGTGCCAGCAGCCGCTCCCGGGGGGGGGCGGGCGGCTACACCTTC.

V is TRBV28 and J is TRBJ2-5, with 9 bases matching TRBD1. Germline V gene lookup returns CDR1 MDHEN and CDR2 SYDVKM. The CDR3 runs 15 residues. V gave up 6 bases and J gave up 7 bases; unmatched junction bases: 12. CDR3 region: CASSHGGQGLRTQYF. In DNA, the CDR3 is TGTGCCAGCAGCCACGGGGGACAGGGCCTAAGGACCCAGTACTTC.

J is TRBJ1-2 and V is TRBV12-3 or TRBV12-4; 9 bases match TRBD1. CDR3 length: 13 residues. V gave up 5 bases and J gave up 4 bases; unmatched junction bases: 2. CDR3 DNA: TGTGCCAGCAGTACGGGACAGGGCTATGGCTACACCTTC. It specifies CASSTGQGYGYTF.

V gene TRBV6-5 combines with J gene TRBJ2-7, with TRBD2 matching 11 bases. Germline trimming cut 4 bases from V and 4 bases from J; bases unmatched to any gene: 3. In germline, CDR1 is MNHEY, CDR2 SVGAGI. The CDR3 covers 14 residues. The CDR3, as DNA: TGTGCCAGCAGTTTAGCGGGAGGGAGGTACGAGCAGTACTTC. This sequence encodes CASSLAGGRYEQYF.

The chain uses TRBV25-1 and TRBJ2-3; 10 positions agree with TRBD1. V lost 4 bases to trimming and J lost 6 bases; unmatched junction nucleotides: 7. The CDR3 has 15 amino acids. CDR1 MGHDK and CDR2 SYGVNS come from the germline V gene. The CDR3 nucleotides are TGTGCCAGCAGTGTGACAGGGGGCGTTGGGGATACGCAGTATTTT. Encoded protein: CASSVTGGVGDTQYF. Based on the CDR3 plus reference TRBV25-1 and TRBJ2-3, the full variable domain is EADIYQTPRYLVIGTGKKITLECSQTMGHDKMYWYQQDPGMELHLIHYSYGVNSTEKGDLSSESTVSRIRTEHFPLTLESARPSHTSQYLCASSVTGGVGDTQYFGPGTRLTVL.

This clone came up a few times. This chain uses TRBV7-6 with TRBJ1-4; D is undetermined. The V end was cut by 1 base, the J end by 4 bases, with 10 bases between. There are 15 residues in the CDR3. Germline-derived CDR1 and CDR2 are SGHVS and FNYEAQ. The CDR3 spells CASSLDVGYNEKLFF. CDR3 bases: TGTGCCAGCAGCTTAGACGTCGGGTATAATGAAAAACTGTTTTTT.

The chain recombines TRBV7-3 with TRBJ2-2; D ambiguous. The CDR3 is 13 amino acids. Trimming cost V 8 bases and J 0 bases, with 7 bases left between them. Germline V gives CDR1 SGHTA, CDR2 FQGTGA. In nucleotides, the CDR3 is TGTGCCAGCGGTCGGTCGAACACCGGGGAGCTGTTTTTT. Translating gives CASGRSNTGELFF.